Below, 3 T cell receptor beta chains from the same sample are listed, as sequenced in a study of cytomegalovirus exposure and HLA in healthy donors. PCR used 60 Vbeta primers and 13 Jbeta primers. This table comes from immunoSEQ multiplex PCR, and its TCRdb copy is limited to in-frame clones, with some not included. The sample lists roughly 190,000 clones, nearly 80% seen once, with approximately 2.9% in the top ten. Sequenced input: PBMCs. These receptors were taken from a female donor in good health and CMV-seronegative.

In its sample, this clone was seen once. The chain employs TRBV7-9 and TRBJ1-1; TRBD1 is a possible D gene (6 bases). Looked up from germline, CDR1 is SEHNR and CDR2 is FQNEAQ (reference sequence). The CDR3 is 13 amino acids. V lost 8 bases and J 6 bases, leaving 16 bases between the germline ends. The CDR3 loop reads CASGPTGIAEAFF. The CDR3 DNA reads TGTGCCAGCGGTCCAACAGGGATCGCTGAAGCTTTCTTT.

The CDR3 bases are TGTGCCAGCAGACTCCAGGGGGCCGAGAACATTCAGTACTTC. It codes for CASRLQGAENIQYF. The chain is built from TRBV5-4 and TRBJ2-4; 8 positions agree with TRBD1. Germline CDR1 SGHNT, CDR2 YYREEE (reference sequence). This CDR3 has 14 residues. V shed 5 bases and J 7 bases; nucleotides not matched to a gene: 8.

The chain has TRBV6-5 and TRBJ2-7, with 14 nucleotides matching TRBD2. Germline-derived CDR1 and CDR2 are MNHEY and SVGAGI. V lost 6 bases, J lost 7 bases, and 5 bases stayed unmatched. This CDR3 comprises 14 residues. CDR3 amino acids: CASSPGLAGVEQYF. DNA of the CDR3: TGTGCCAGCAGCCCGGGACTAGCGGGAGTGGAGCAGTACTTC.